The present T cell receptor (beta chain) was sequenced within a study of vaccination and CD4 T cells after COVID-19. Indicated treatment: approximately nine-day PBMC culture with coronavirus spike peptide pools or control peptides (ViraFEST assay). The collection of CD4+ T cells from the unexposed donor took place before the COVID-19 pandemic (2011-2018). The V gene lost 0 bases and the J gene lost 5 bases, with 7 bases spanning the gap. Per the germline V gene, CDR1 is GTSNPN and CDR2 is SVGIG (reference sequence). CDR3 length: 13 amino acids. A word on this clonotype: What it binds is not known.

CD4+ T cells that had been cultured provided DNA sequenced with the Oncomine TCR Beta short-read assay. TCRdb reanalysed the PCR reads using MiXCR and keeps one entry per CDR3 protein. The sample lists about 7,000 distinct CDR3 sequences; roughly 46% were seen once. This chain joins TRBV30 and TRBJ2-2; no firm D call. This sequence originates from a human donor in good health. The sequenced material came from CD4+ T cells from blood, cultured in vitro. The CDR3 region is CAWSVEWTGELFF. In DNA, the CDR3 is TGTGCCTGGAGTGTCGAGTGGACCGGGGAGCTGTTTTTT.